This paragraph covers one T cell receptor (beta chain) sequence. The data derive from a study of T cells in localized non-small cell lung cancer. Measured with immunoSEQ multiplex PCR; TCRdb has only the in-frame clones, and not every one. The sample has 35,000 or so clones, approximately 88% seen once. V was trimmed by 7 bases and J by 0 bases, leaving 14 bases between them. CDR1 and CDR2 (germline): MNHNS, SASEGT. The CDR3 is 15 amino acids. The sample was peripheral blood, taken before any cancer treatment. The receptor's source is a woman aged 35 to 75 with stage I lung adenocarcinoma. The rearrangement links TRBV6-1 to TRBJ2-3; tentative D call: TRBD2 (6 bases). The CDR3 sequence: CASKRVLASTDTQYF. CDR3 DNA sequence: TGTGCCAGCAAGCGGGTCTTGGCAAGCACAGATACGCAGTATTTT.